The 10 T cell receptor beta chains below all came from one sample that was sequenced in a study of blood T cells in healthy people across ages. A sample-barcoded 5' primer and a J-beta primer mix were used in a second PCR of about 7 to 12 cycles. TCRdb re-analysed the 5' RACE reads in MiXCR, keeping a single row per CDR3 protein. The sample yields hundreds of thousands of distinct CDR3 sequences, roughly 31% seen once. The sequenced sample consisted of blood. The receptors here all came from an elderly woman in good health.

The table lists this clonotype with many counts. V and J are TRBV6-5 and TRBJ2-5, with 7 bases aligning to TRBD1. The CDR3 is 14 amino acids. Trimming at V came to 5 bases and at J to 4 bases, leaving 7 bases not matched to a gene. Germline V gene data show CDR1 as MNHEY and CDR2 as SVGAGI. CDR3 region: CASSPPTGTETQYF. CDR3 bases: TGTGCCAGCAGTCCGCCGACAGGGACAGAGACCCAGTACTTC.

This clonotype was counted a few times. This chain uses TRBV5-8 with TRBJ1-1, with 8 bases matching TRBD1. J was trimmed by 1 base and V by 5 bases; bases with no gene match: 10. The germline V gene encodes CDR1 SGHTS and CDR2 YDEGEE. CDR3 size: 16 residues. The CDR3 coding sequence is TGTGCCAGCAGAAGGTGGCAGGGGGCGGCGAACACTGAAGCTTTCTTT. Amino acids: CASRRWQGAANTEAFF.

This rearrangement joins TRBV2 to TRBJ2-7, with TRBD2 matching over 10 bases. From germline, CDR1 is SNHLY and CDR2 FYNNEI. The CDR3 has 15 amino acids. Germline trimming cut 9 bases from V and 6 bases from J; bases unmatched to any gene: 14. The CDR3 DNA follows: TGTGCCAGAGGGGTGAGCGGGGGGGCAGGGAGCGAGCAGTACTTC. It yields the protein CARGVSGGAGSEQYF.

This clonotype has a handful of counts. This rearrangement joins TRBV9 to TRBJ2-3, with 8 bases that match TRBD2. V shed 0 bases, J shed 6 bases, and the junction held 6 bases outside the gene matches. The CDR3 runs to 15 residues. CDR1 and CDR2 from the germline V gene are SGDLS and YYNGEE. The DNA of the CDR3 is TGTGCCAGCAGCGTAGGGGGCGGGGGGCCCGATACGCAGTATTTT. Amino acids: CASSVGGGGPDTQYF.

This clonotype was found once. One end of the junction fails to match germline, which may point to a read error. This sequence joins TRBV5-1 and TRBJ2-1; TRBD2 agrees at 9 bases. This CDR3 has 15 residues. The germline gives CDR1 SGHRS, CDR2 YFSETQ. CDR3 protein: CAGSLGAGGRNEQFF. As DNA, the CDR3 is TGCGCCGGCAGCTTGGGGGCGGGGGGGCGGAATGAGCAGTTCTTC. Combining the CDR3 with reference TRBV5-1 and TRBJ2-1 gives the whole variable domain KAGVTQTPRYLIKTRGQQVTLSCSPISGHRSVSWYQQTPGQGLQFLFEYFSETQRNKGNFPGRFSGRQFSNSRSEMNVSTLELGDSALYLCAGSLGAGGRNEQFFGPGTRLTVL.

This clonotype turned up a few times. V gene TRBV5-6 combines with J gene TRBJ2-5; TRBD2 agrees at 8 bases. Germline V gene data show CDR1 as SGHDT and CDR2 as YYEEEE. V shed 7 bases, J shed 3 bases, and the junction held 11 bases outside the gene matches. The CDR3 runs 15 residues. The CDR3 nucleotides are TGTGCCAGCGGCTCGGGACTAGTAACAGAAGAGACCCAGTACTTC. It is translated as CASGSGLVTEETQYF.

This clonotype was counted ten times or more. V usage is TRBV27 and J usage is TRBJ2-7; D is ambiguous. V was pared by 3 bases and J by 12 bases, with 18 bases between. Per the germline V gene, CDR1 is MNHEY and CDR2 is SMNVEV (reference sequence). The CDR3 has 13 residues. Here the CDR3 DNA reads TGTGCCAGCAGTTTGGTGGTGTCGGTTCAGCTGTACTTC. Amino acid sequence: CASSLVVSVQLYF.

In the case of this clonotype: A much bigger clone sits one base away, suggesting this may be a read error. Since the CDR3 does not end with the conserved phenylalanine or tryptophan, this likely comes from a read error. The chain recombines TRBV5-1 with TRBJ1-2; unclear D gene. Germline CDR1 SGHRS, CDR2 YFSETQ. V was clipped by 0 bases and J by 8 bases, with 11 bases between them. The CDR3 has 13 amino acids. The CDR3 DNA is TGCGCCAGCAGCTTGGCCGGTACAGAAGGCTACACCTGC. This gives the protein CASSLAGTEGYTC.

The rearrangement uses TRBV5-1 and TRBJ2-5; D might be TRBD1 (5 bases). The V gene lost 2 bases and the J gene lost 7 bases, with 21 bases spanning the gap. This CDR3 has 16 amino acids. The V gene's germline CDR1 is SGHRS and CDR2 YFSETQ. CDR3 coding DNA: TGCGCCAGCAGCTTCGCGCAGGGAAGTCGTTCCGGGACCCAGTACTTC. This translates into CASSFAQGSRSGTQYF.

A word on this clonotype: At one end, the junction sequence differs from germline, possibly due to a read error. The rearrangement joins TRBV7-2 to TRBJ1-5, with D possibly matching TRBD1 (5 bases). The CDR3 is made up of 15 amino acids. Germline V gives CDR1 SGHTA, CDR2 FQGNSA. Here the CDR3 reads CASSWGRGGNQLQHF. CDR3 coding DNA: TGCGCCAGCAGCTGGGGGAGGGGTGGCAATCAGCTCCAGCATTTT.